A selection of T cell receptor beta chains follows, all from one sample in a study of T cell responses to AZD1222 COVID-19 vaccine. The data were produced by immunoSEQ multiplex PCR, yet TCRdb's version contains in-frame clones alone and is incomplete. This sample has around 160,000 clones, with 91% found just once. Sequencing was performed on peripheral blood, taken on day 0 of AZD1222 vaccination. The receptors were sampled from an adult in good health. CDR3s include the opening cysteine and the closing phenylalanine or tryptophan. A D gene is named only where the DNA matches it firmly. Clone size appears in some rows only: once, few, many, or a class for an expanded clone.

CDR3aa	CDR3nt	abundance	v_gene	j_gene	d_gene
CASSYPKQGYTF	TGTGCCAGCAGTTACCCGAAGCAGGGCTACACCTTC	NA	TRBV6-2/TRBV6-3	TRBJ1-2	NA
CATSSPQGSQETQYF	TGTGCCACCAGCAGTCCACAGGGCTCACAAGAGACCCAGTACTTC	NA	TRBV15	TRBJ2-5	NA
CSVEKGEGYTF	TGCAGCGTTGAAAAGGGTGAGGGCTACACCTTC	NA	TRBV29-1	TRBJ1-2	NA
CASSLIGTIGEKLFF	TGTGCCAGCAGTTTAATAGGCACGATAGGTGAAAAACTGTTTTTT	NA	TRBV27	TRBJ1-4	NA
CASSLRSFSGANVLTF	TGTGCCAGCAGCTTGCGTAGTTTCTCTGGGGCCAACGTCCTGACTTTC	once	TRBV5-4	TRBJ2-6	NA
CASSHRPGLSSYEQYF	TGTGCCAGCAGCCACCGACCGGGACTGAGCTCCTACGAGCAGTACTTC	NA	TRBV14	TRBJ2-7	NA
CASSQDRGGETQYF	TGTGCCAGCAGCCAAGACAGGGGCGGAGAGACCCAGTACTTC	NA	TRBV4-2	TRBJ2-5	NA
CASSIEAGGPQPSTYEQYF	TGTGCCAGTAGTATAGAAGCAGGGGGTCCCCAACCGAGCACCTACGAGCAGTACTTC	NA	TRBV19	TRBJ2-7	TRBD1
CASSQVARPTYEQFF	TGCGCCAGCAGCCAAGTGGCACGTCCCACTTATGAGCAGTTCTTC	NA	TRBV4-3	TRBJ2-1	NA
CASSFQGYDVWTEAFF	TGTGCCAGCAGTTTTCAGGGGTATGATGTTTGGACTGAAGCTTTCTTT	few	TRBV28	TRBJ1-1	NA
CASSLVGETQYF	TGTGCCAGCAGCTTAGTGGGGGAGACCCAGTACTTC	NA	TRBV7-9	TRBJ2-5	NA
CASSQDRGRETQYF	TGTGCCAGCAGCCAAGATAGGGGGCGGGAGACCCAGTACTTC	NA	TRBV4-2	TRBJ2-5	TRBD1
CASSLGLPKGQYF	TGCGCCAGCAGCCTCGGACTCCCCAAGGGGCAGTACTTC	NA	TRBV5-1	TRBJ2-7	NA
CSVETSGSLEQFF	TGCAGCGTCGAAACTAGCGGGAGTCTTGAGCAGTTCTTC	NA	TRBV29-1	TRBJ2-1	TRBD2
CASSLDQNTEAFF	TGTGCCAGCAGCTTAGACCAGAACACTGAAGCTTTCTTT	once	TRBV6-5	TRBJ1-1	NA
CASSPPARDPMGTGELFF	TGTGCCAGCTCACCCCCCGCGAGGGACCCTATGGGCACCGGGGAGCTGTTTTTT	NA	TRBV18	TRBJ2-2	NA
CATSWGGSYEQYF	TGTGCCACCTCCTGGGGGGGATCCTACGAGCAGTACTTC	NA	TRBV6-5	TRBJ2-7	TRBD2
CASSQAGTFTSGYTF	TGCGCCAGCAGCCAAGCAGGGACATTCACCTCCGGCTACACCTTC	NA	TRBV4-1	TRBJ1-2	NA
CASSQSNGEPGELFF	TGCGCCAGCAGCCAATCGAACGGAGAGCCGGGGGAGCTGTTTTTT	many	TRBV4-3	TRBJ2-2	NA
CASSLTGHGELFF	TGTGCCAGCAGTCTAACAGGGCACGGGGAGCTGTTTTTT	NA	TRBV28	TRBJ2-2	NA
CASSQDGRRGETQYF	TGCGCCAGCAGCCAAGATGGGAGGAGGGGGGAGACCCAGTACTTC	NA	TRBV4-3	TRBJ2-5	NA
CASSTDRGEQFF	TGTGCCAGCAGCACCGACAGGGGTGAGCAGTTCTTC	NA	TRBV9	TRBJ2-1	TRBD1
CARGDKRKASNYGYTF	TGTGCCAGGGGAGACAAGAGAAAAGCATCCAACTATGGCTACACCTTC	once	TRBV21-1	TRBJ1-2	NA
CASRAQGNTEAFF	TGTGCCAGCAGGGCTCAGGGAAACACTGAAGCTTTCTTT	NA	TRBV13	TRBJ1-1	NA
CASSEALEGYFF	TGTGCCAGCAGTGAAGCGCTTGAGGGATATTTCTTC	NA	TRBV2	TRBJ2-1	NA
CAISGQATGTGELFF	TGTGCCATCAGCGGACAGGCCACGGGCACCGGGGAGCTGTTTTTT	few	TRBV10-3	TRBJ2-2	TRBD1
CASSKTGEATYEQYF	TGTGCCAGTAGTAAAACAGGGGAGGCAACCTACGAGCAGTACTTC	NA	TRBV19	TRBJ2-7	NA
CASSSTLNTEAFF	TGTGCCAGCAGCTCGACTTTGAACACTGAAGCTTTCTTT	NA	TRBV7-9	TRBJ1-1	NA
CASSLDGSYADTGELFF	TGTGCCAGCAGCTTAGACGGATCCTACGCGGACACCGGGGAGCTGTTTTTT	NA	TRBV7-9	TRBJ2-2	NA
CASSLGQENYEQYF	TGTGCCAGCAGCTTGGGGCAGGAGAACTACGAGCAGTACTTC	NA	TRBV5-4	TRBJ2-7	NA
CASSETGDSGANVLTF	TGTGCCAGCAGTGAAACAGGGGACTCTGGGGCCAACGTCCTGACTTTC	NA	TRBV6-4	TRBJ2-6	TRBD1
CASSEPKPRRDEQYF	TGTGCCAGCAGTGAACCTAAGCCCCGACGGGACGAGCAGTACTTC	NA	TRBV6-1	TRBJ2-7	NA
CASSRTGGAETEAFF	TGTGCCAGCAGCCGGACAGGGGGCGCGGAGACTGAAGCTTTCTTT	NA	TRBV5-6	TRBJ1-1	TRBD1
CSVEGTSYEQYF	TGCAGCGTTGAAGGGACTAGCTACGAGCAGTACTTC	NA	TRBV29-1	TRBJ2-7	TRBD2
CASSASGHTNEKLFF	TGTGCCAGCAGCGCCTCGGGACATACAAATGAAAAACTGTTTTTT	NA	TRBV5-5	TRBJ1-4	NA
CASSLGPGTGNTIYF	TGTGCCAGCAGCCTCGGCCCAGGGACTGGAAACACCATATATTTT	NA	TRBV7-9	TRBJ1-3	NA
CASSRGTVGNQPQHF	TGTGCCAGCAGCCGTGGGACAGTCGGCAATCAGCCCCAGCATTTT	NA	TRBV13	TRBJ1-5	TRBD1
CASGEGSGTGTDTQYF	TGTGCCAGCGGCGAAGGGAGCGGGACAGGCACAGATACGCAGTATTTT	NA	TRBV4-2	TRBJ2-3	NA
CASSPWATNYGYTF	TGTGCCAGCAGCCCCTGGGCGACGAACTATGGCTACACCTTC	few	TRBV7-2	TRBJ1-2	NA
CTASRDIIFF	TGCACCGCTTCACGGGATATAATATTCTTC	NA	TRBV29-1	TRBJ2-1	NA
CASATTDGFFYGYTF	TGTGCCAGCGCAACCACGGACGGTTTCTTCTATGGCTACACCTTC	NA	TRBV28	TRBJ1-2	NA
CASSEAGITPQHF	TGTGCCAGCAGTGAAGCGGGGATCACGCCCCAGCATTTT	NA	TRBV6-1	TRBJ1-5	NA
CASSVEQGQEQYF	TGTGCCAGCAGCGTAGAACAGGGTCAGGAGCAGTACTTC	NA	TRBV9	TRBJ2-7	NA
CASSYLLGAKNIQYF	TGTGCCAGCAGCTACCTCCTGGGCGCCAAAAACATTCAGTACTTC	NA	TRBV7-2	TRBJ2-4	NA
CASSLWDEAFF	TGTGCCAGCAGTTTATGGGATGAAGCTTTCTTT	NA	TRBV28	TRBJ1-1	NA
CASSRQGLETQYF	TGTGCCAGCAGCCGTCAGGGGTTGGAGACCCAGTACTTC	NA	TRBV3-1/TRBV3-2	TRBJ2-5	NA
CAIKRQGDTEAFF	TGTGCCATCAAAAGACAGGGAGACACTGAAGCTTTCTTT	NA	TRBV10-3	TRBJ1-1	TRBD1
CASQTWQGWYNEQFF	TGTGCCAGCCAGACATGGCAGGGGTGGTACAATGAGCAGTTCTTC	NA	TRBV6-6	TRBJ2-1	NA
CASSHPLLSSTDTQYF	TGCGCCAGCAGCCACCCACTCCTCTCTAGCACAGATACGCAGTATTTT	NA	TRBV4-1	TRBJ2-3	NA
CASSLAPVAGNIQYF	TGTGCCAGCAGCTTGGCTCCCGTAGCTGGAAACATTCAGTACTTC	NA	TRBV5-5	TRBJ2-4	NA
CASSLDWGTSDEQFF	TGTGCCAGCAGCTTAGATTGGGGGACCTCGGATGAGCAGTTCTTC	NA	TRBV7-2	TRBJ2-1	NA